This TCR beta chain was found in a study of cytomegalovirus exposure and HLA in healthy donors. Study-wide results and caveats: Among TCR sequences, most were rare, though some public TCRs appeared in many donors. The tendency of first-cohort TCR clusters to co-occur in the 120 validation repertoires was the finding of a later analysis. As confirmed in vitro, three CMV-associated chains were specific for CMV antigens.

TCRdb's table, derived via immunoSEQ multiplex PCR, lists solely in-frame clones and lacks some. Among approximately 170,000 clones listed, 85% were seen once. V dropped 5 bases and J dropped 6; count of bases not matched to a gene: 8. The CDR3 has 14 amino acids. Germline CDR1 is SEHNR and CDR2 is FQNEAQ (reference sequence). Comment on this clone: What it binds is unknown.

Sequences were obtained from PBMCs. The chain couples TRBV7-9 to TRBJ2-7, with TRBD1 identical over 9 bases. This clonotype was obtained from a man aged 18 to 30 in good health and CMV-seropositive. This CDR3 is CASSGEQDRGEQYF. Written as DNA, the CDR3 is TGTGCCAGCAGCGGCGAACAGGACAGGGGCGAGCAGTACTTC.